Below are 7 T cell receptor beta chains sequenced from a single sample in a study of identical twins. TCRdb itself ran the 5' RACE reads through MiXCR, one entry per CDR3 protein. The table lists approximately 470,000 distinct CDR3 sequences, approximately 15% of them singletons, with around 0.48% in the top ten. These same records also appear under a second study, on yellow fever vaccine responses in identical twins.

Source material: CD4+ T cells sorted from blood. These receptor sequences come from a woman aged 18-30 years in good health.

The chain couples TRBV18 to TRBJ2-5; D unresolved. This CDR3 region has 13 residues. The germline V and J ends were trimmed by 6 bases and 5 bases, with 13 bases remaining between them. From germline, CDR1 is KGHSH and CDR2 LQKENI. DNA for the CDR3: TGTGCCAGCTCGCCCCTCCAGTGGGAGACCCAGTACTTC. Translating it yields CASSPLQWETQYF.

This chain's CDR3 is CASSLEDNSPLHF. CDR3 DNA sequence: TGTGCCAGCAGCTTAGAGGACAATTCACCCCTCCACTTT. The V call is TRBV7-2, the J call TRBJ1-6; D unclear. The CDR3 has 13 residues. The germline V gene has CDR1 SGHTA and CDR2 FQGNSA. V lost 1 base, J lost 7 bases, and 5 bases lay in between.

There are a few counts of this clonotype. This sequence joins TRBV6-2 or TRBV6-3 and TRBJ2-2; D gene ambiguous. Germline CDR1 reads MNHEY; CDR2 reads SVGEGT. With 8 bases removed from V and 3 bases from J, the gap between germline ends came to 10 bases. The CDR3 runs 13 residues. The CDR3 sequence: CASGSEYTGELFF. CDR3 bases: TGTGCCAGCGGGTCAGAATACACCGGGGAGCTGTTTTTT.

This rearrangement joins TRBV7-2 to TRBJ1-1; possibly TRBD1 for D (5 bases). The CDR3 covers 14 residues. CDR1 is SGHTA, CDR2 FQGNSA, per germline. Trimming pared 2 bases from V and 5 bases from J, leaving 12 bases between. CDR3: CASSLLQGKTEAFF. In nucleotides, the CDR3 is TGTGCCAGCAGCTTATTGCAGGGAAAGACTGAAGCTTTCTTT. The variable domain in full, with the rest retrieved from reference TRBV7-2 and TRBJ1-1, is GAGVSQSPSNKVTEKGKDVELRCDPISGHTALYWYRQSLGQGLEFLIYFQGNSAPDKSGLPSDRFSAERTGGSVSTLTIQRTQQEDSAVYLCASSLLQGKTEAFFGQGTRLTVV.

The chain has TRBV20-1 and TRBJ2-5, with TRBD1 as a possible D gene (6 bases). The CDR3 length is 11 residues. Looked up from germline, CDR1 is DFQATT and CDR2 is SNEGSKA (reference sequence). CDR3 coding DNA: TGCAGCGAGGGGGTGGGAGAGACCCAGTACTTC. Its protein is CSEGVGETQYF.

The rearrangement uses TRBV5-1 and TRBJ1-1; D may be TRBD1 (6 bases). V lost 0 bases, J lost 11 bases, and 11 bases lay in between. The CDR3 is 12 amino acids. The V gene's germline CDR1 is SGHRS and CDR2 YFSETQ. In DNA form, the CDR3 reads TGCGCCAGCAGCTTGGGACAGGCGGCCGCTTTCTTT. Protein sequence: CASSLGQAAAFF.

The chain combines TRBV4-3 with TRBJ1-2; perhaps TRBD1 as D (6 bases). The CDR3 is 16 amino acids. The germline CDR1 and CDR2 sequences are LGHNA and YSLEER. V was pared by 0 bases and J by 4 bases, with 15 bases between. CDR3 sequence (DNA): TGCGCCAGCAGCCAAGAAACGGGGGCTGGTTCCTATGGCTACACCTTC. Amino acids: CASSQETGAGSYGYTF.